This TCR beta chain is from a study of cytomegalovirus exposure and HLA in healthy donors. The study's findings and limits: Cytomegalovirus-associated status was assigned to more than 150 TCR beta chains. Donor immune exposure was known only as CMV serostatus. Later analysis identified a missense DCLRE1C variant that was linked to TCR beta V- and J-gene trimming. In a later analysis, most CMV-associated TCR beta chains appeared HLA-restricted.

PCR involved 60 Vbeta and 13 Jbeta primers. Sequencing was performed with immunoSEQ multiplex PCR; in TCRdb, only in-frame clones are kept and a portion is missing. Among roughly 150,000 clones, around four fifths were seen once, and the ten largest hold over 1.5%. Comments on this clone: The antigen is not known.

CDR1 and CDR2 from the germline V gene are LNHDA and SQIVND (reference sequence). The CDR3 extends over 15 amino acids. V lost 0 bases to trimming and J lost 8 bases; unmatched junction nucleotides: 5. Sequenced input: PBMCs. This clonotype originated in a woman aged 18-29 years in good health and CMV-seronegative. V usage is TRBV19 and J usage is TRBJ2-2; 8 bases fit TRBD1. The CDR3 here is CASSIDPRGLGELFF. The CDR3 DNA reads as TGTGCCAGTAGTATAGATCCCAGGGGGCTAGGGGAGCTGTTTTTT.